Each of the 30 T cell receptor beta chains below was sequenced from the same sample in a study of OX40 agonist ivuxolimab in advanced cancers. The repertoire was sequenced with immunoSEQ multiplex PCR; TCRdb's copy has only in-frame clones and lacks some. Of 60,000 or so clones in the sample, roughly 87% were seen once. The material was CD4+ or CD8+ T cells sorted from blood, obtained in a trial of the OX40 agonist ivuxolimab. The receptors come from an adult with an advanced solid tumor such as melanoma, head and neck, liver or kidney cancer.

This sequence joins TRBV19 and TRBJ1-5; 8 positions agree with TRBD1. Per the germline V gene, CDR1 is LNHDA and CDR2 is SQIVND (reference sequence). The CDR3 is 15 amino acids. The junction had 3 bases not matched to a gene; V was cut back by 1 base and J by 4 bases. The CDR3 region is CASSIADRVNQPQHF. CDR3 DNA sequence: TGTGCCAGTAGTATAGCGGACAGGGTTAATCAGCCCCAGCATTTT.

V is TRBV27 and J is TRBJ2-7; no definite D call. Per germline, CDR1 MNHEY and CDR2 SMNVEV (reference sequence). The CDR3 totals 15 residues. V lost 1 base to trimming and J lost 3 bases, with 13 bases between them. The DNA for the CDR3 is TGTGCCAGCAGTTTATTCCAGGCCAACCTCTACGAGCAGTACTTC. As protein: CASSLFQANLYEQYF.

The chain couples TRBV27 to TRBJ1-2; tentatively, D is TRBD1 (5 bases). Per germline, CDR1 MNHEY and CDR2 SMNVEV (reference sequence). V was cut by 5 bases and J by 8 bases, with 12 bases left in between. The CDR3 is 12 amino acids. CDR3 DNA sequence: TGTGCCAGCAGTCGGGGGGGTTTGGGCTACACCTTC. Its translation: CASSRGGLGYTF.

The chain links TRBV6-1 to TRBJ2-2; possibly TRBD2 for D (6 bases). Germline V CDR1 and CDR2: MNHNS, SASEGT. CDR3 size: 15 residues. V dropped 2 bases and J dropped 3 bases, with 10 bases sitting between them. CDR3: CASSELGGYTGELFF. The CDR3 DNA is TGTGCCAGCAGTGAACTTGGAGGGTACACCGGGGAGCTGTTTTTT.

The chain employs TRBV5-4 and TRBJ2-7; 11 nucleotides agree with TRBD1. V dropped 2 bases and J dropped 3; count of bases not matched to a gene: 1. CDR1 and CDR2 (germline): SGHNT, YYREEE (reference sequence). The CDR3 is 14 amino acids. CDR3 residues: CASSLGTGGYEQYF. The CDR3 nucleotides read TGTGCCAGCAGCTTAGGGACAGGGGGCTACGAGCAGTACTTC.

CDR3 residues: CASSLVREGTDTQYF. The DNA for the CDR3 is TGTGCCAGCAGCTTGGTTCGAGAGGGCACAGATACGCAGTATTTT. The rearrangement uses TRBV5-4 and TRBJ2-3; no reliable D call. The CDR3 is 15 amino acids. Germline values: CDR1 SGHNT, CDR2 YYREEE (reference sequence). V was pared by 0 bases and J by 1 base, with 9 bases between.

This chain joins TRBV4-1 and TRBJ2-7, with 9 bases that match TRBD2. From germline, CDR1 is MGHRA and CDR2 YSYEKL. The CDR3 spans 16 residues. V shed 0 bases and J 4 bases; nucleotides not matched to a gene: 7. The CDR3 here is CASSQDNSGGFYEQYF. The CDR3 region has the DNA TGCGCCAGCAGCCAAGACAATAGCGGGGGCTTTTACGAGCAGTACTTC.

The chain joins TRBV19 to TRBJ2-3; tentatively, D is TRBD2 (5 bases). This CDR3 comprises 18 residues. Germline V gives CDR1 LNHDA, CDR2 SQIVND (reference sequence). Deletions cut 0 bases from V and 0 bases from J, with 16 bases between. The CDR3 region has the DNA TGTGCCAGTAGTATAGAGGAGGACGGCTTTGGGAGCACAGATACGCAGTATTTT. Translating it yields CASSIEEDGFGSTDTQYF.

J is TRBJ2-3 and V is TRBV6-5, with D unclear. CDR3 length equals 13 residues. The V gene's germline CDR1 is MNHEY and CDR2 SVGAGI. V was pared by 4 bases and J by 2 bases, with 7 bases between. The CDR3 DNA reads TGTGCCAGCAGTTGGGCCCCCACAGATACGCAGTATTTT. Amino acid sequence: CASSWAPTDTQYF.

The chain recombines TRBV11-3 with TRBJ2-7; the match to TRBD2 covers 10 bases. The trim removed 10 bases at V and 5 bases at J, leaving 20 bases unmatched. Germline values: CDR1 SGHNT, CDR2 YENEEA. This CDR3 comprises 17 residues. DNA of the CDR3: TGTGCCATCAACAGACTAGCGGGTAATACTAACGGGAACGAGCAGTACGTC. This gives the protein CAINRLAGNTNGNEQYV.

This clone was observed once. V usage is TRBV7-8 and J usage is TRBJ2-3; unclear D gene. CDR3 size: 15 residues. V was trimmed by 6 bases and J by 0 bases, leaving 13 bases between them. The germline gives CDR1 SGHVS, CDR2 FQNEAQ. CDR3 protein: CASSKTPTSTDTQYF. The CDR3 coding sequence is TGTGCCAGCAGTAAGACTCCGACTAGCACAGATACGCAGTATTTT.

This clone was seen only a few times. The rearrangement joins TRBV9 to TRBJ2-1; 11 bases fit TRBD2. J lost 6 bases, V lost 2 bases, and 4 bases had no gene match. CDR3 length equals 15 residues. CDR1 and CDR2 from the germline V gene are SGDLS and YYNGEE. CDR3 sequence reads: CASSVTSGGVNEQFF. CDR3 coding DNA: TGTGCCAGCAGCGTCACTAGCGGGGGTGTCAATGAGCAGTTCTTC.

V usage is TRBV28 and J usage is TRBJ1-2; 8 nucleotides match TRBD1. Trimming removed 4 bases from V and 5 bases from J; junction bases left unmatched: 3. The germline gives CDR1 MDHEN, CDR2 SYDVKM. This CDR3 spans 13 amino acids. The CDR3 DNA sequence: TGTGCCAGCAGTTCTTGGACAGGGTATGGCTACACCTTC. The encoded protein is CASSSWTGYGYTF.

V gene TRBV29-1 combines with J gene TRBJ1-4; TRBD1 is a possible D gene (5 bases). Germline values: CDR1 SQVTM, CDR2 ANQGSEA. V lost 2 bases and J lost 6, with 10 bases in between. This CDR3 is 13 amino acids long. CDR3: CSVESGPDEKLFF. CDR3 sequence (DNA): TGCAGCGTTGAATCGGGACCGGATGAAAAACTGTTTTTT.

This clone came up once. The chain uses TRBV5-1 and TRBJ1-5, with unresolved D. In germline, CDR1 is SGHRS, CDR2 YFSETQ. There are 14 residues in the CDR3. V was shortened by 0 bases and J by 3 bases, with 7 bases between the two germline ends. CDR3 nucleotide sequence: TGCGCCAGCAGCTTGGAGGGTTACAATCAGCCCCAGCATTTT. Protein sequence: CASSLEGYNQPQHF.

The rearrangement uses TRBV7-9 and TRBJ2-1, with 10 bases lining up with TRBD1. V lost 10 bases and J lost 7; bases outside the gene matches: 10. Germline CDR1 is SEHNR and CDR2 is FQNEAQ (reference sequence). The CDR3 extends over 14 amino acids. CDR3 bases: TGTGCCACGGGTCGGGACAGGGGTGCGAATGAGCAGTTCTTC. It specifies CATGRDRGANEQFF.

DNA of the CDR3: TGTGCCAGCAGCGGCGGGGGAGGCACAGATACGCAGTATTTT. Encoded protein: CASSGGGGTDTQYF. The chain employs TRBV9 and TRBJ2-3; 7 bases are a match to TRBD2. J gave up 1 base and V 3 bases, and 2 bases lay outside the gene matches. CDR3 size: 14 residues. CDR1 SGDLS and CDR2 YYNGEE come from the germline V gene.

CDR3 sequence reads: CASSVGLAGVNEQFF. DNA of the CDR3: TGTGCCAGCAGCGTAGGACTAGCGGGAGTTAATGAGCAGTTCTTC. This chain connects TRBV9 to TRBJ2-1; 12 nucleotides align to TRBD2. Trimming took 0 bases from V and 7 from J; bases not matched to a gene: 2. The germline gives CDR1 SGDLS, CDR2 YYNGEE. The CDR3 totals 15 residues. Full variable domain (outside the CDR3, taken from reference TRBV9 and TRBJ2-1): DSGVTQTPKHLITATGQRVTLRCSPRSGDLSVYWYQQSLDQGLQFLIQYYNGEERAKGNILERFSAQQFPDLHSELNLSSLELGDSALYFCASSVGLAGVNEQFFGPGTRLTVL.

This chain joins TRBV27 and TRBJ2-1, with 9 bases identical to TRBD2. The CDR3 is 13 amino acids. Losses at the gene ends were 8 bases for V and 5 bases for J; bases not matched to a gene: 4. Looked up from germline, CDR1 is MNHEY and CDR2 is SMNVEV (reference sequence). CDR3 loop: CASSGLANNEQFF. CDR3 bases: TGTGCCAGCTCAGGACTAGCGAACAATGAGCAGTTCTTC.

The chain recombines TRBV4-3 with TRBJ2-7, with 9 bases fitting TRBD2. V was pared by 0 bases and J by 2 bases, with 5 bases of the junction left unmatched. The CDR3 totals 16 residues. Germline loops: CDR1 LGHNA, CDR2 YSLEER. CDR3 nucleotides: TGCGCCAGCAGCCAAGATGGGGGGACTAGCCCCTACGAGCAGTACTTC. Translating it yields CASSQDGGTSPYEQYF.

This chain links TRBV5-4 with TRBJ2-3; the D is unclear. Germline CDR1 reads SGHNT; CDR2 reads YYREEE (reference sequence). Trimming left V 0 bases short and J 5 bases short, with 4 bases between. The length of the CDR3 is 12 residues. CDR3 sequence: CASSLGVDTQYF. CDR3 coding DNA: TGTGCCAGCAGCTTGGGTGTAGATACGCAGTATTTT.

This chain uses TRBV7-8 with TRBJ2-7, with D uncertain. This CDR3 has 11 residues. Trimming stripped 5 bases from V and 3 bases from J, with 5 bases between. Germline values: CDR1 SGHVS, CDR2 FQNEAQ. In DNA, the CDR3 is TGTGCCAGCAGCCTAATCTACGAGCAGTACTTC. Protein product: CASSLIYEQYF.

The chain combines TRBV19 with TRBJ1-5; 7 bases agree with TRBD1. V shed 9 bases and J 7 bases; nucleotides not matched to a gene: 9. Germline-derived CDR1 and CDR2 are LNHDA and SQIVND (reference sequence). CDR3 length: 13 amino acids. CDR3 in amino acids: CASIDRVGQPQHF. Here the CDR3 DNA reads TGTGCCAGCATAGACAGGGTGGGCCAGCCCCAGCATTTT.

This chain connects TRBV5-6 to TRBJ2-7; the match to TRBD1 covers 9 bases. The CDR3 extends over 15 amino acids. Unmatched junction bases numbered 5, after V lost 2 bases and J lost 2 bases. Germline V gene sequence: CDR1 SGHDT, CDR2 YYEEEE. As DNA, the CDR3 is TGTGCCAGCAGCTTTGGACAGGGGTCGGCCTACGAGCAGTACGTC. Translated, it gives CASSFGQGSAYEQYV.

This chain links TRBV28 with TRBJ2-7, with D maybe TRBD2 (5 bases). Trimming left V 5 bases short and J 3 bases short, with 17 bases between. Germline-derived CDR1 and CDR2 are MDHEN and SYDVKM. This CDR3 region has 15 residues. The CDR3 nucleotides are TGTGCCAGCAGTCCGGACTCCCCCGGGATCTACGAGCAGTACTTC. Encoded protein: CASSPDSPGIYEQYF.

The CDR3 coding sequence is TGCGCCAGCAGCATAGGACTAGTGGAGACCCAGTACTTC. This encodes CASSIGLVETQYF. The chain links TRBV5-1 to TRBJ2-5; 7 bases are a match to TRBD2. Germline V gives CDR1 SGHRS, CDR2 YFSETQ. This CDR3 region has 13 residues. V was clipped by 4 bases and J by 5 bases; unmatched bases: 5.

This rearrangement joins TRBV6-1 to TRBJ1-2; possible D gene TRBD1, 5 bases. The CDR3 sequence is 13 residues long. Germline CDR1 reads MNHNS; CDR2 reads SASEGT. V was clipped by 7 bases and J by 9 bases, with 18 bases between them. CDR3 sequence (DNA): TGTGCCAGCAAAGTCGGCGGGGGTAGAAGCTACACCTTC. Translation gives CASKVGGGRSYTF.

This clone was seen just once. This rearrangement joins TRBV30 to TRBJ2-5, with TRBD1 matching 9 bases. The length of the CDR3 is 13 residues. J gave up 2 bases and V 5 bases, and 3 bases lay outside the gene matches. CDR1 is GTSNPN and CDR2 is SVGIG in the germline V gene (reference sequence). The CDR3 is CAWADRGQETQYF. The CDR3 DNA reads as TGTGCCTGGGCGGACAGGGGACAAGAGACCCAGTACTTC.

The chain carries TRBV7-9 and TRBJ1-1, with D tentatively TRBD1 (5 bases). CDR1 is SEHNR, CDR2 FQNEAQ, per germline (reference sequence). CDR3 length: 15 residues. Trimming removed 4 bases from V and 5 bases from J, with 17 bases in between. The CDR3 nucleotides read TGTGCCAGCAGCTCGGGGCGGGGCTCTTGGACTGAAGCTTTCTTT. Residues: CASSSGRGSWTEAFF.

V and J are TRBV9 and TRBJ2-3; 10 bases agree with TRBD2. V lost 6 bases, J lost 3 bases, and 13 bases stayed unmatched. CDR1 SGDLS and CDR2 YYNGEE come from the germline V gene. This CDR3 comprises 17 residues. The CDR3 DNA reads as TGTGCCAGCACCTCTCTTCCGGCTAGCGGGAGTACAGATACGCAGTATTTT. Its translation is CASTSLPASGSTDTQYF. The variable domain in full, completed from reference TRBV9 and TRBJ2-3, reads DSGVTQTPKHLITATGQRVTLRCSPRSGDLSVYWYQQSLDQGLQFLIQYYNGEERAKGNILERFSAQQFPDLHSELNLSSLELGDSALYFCASTSLPASGSTDTQYFGPGTRLTVL.